This is a list of T cell receptor beta chains from one sample in a study of T cells in Graves' hyperthyroidism and ophthalmopathy. TCRdb reprocessed the multiplex PCR reads with MiXCR, giving one entry per CDR3 protein. This sample carries around 660,000 distinct CDR3 sequences, nearly 45% of them seen once, and the ten largest clones take less than 9%. The specimen sequenced was peripheral blood or thyroid tissue (not recorded which). Receptor source: an adult man with Graves' disease, either hyperthyroidism or ophthalmopathy (not recorded which). The CDR3 runs from the conserved cysteine through the conserved F or W. The order of the fields is CDR3 DNA, CDR3 protein, J gene, clone size, V gene, D gene. A D gene is named only where the DNA matches it firmly. A row's size may be missing; if present it is once, few, many or a size class.

TGTGCCAGCAGCTCGACCCTGGACAGGGTAGGATCACCCCTCCACTTT CASSSTLDRVGSPLHF TRBJ1-6 many TRBV7-8 TRBD1
TGTGCCAGCAGCTTGCCCTACTCACGACCTAGCATACCTCGCCAAGAGACCCGGTACTTC CASSLPYSRPSIPRQETRYF TRBJ2-5 - TRBV7-6 -
TGTGCCAGTACACTAGCGGGAGGGCCCTACGAGCAGTACTTC CASTLAGGPYEQYF TRBJ2-7 many TRBV2 TRBD2
TGTGCCACTCGACAGGGGCAAGACTTT CATRQGQDF TRBJ1-1 - TRBV12-3/TRBV12-4 TRBD1
TGCAGCGTTGAGAGGGACGGATACGAGCAGTACTTC CSVERDGYEQYF TRBJ2-7 many TRBV29-1 -
TGTGCCACCAGTGATTCGGGACAGTTCTTT CATSDSGQFF TRBJ1-1 - TRBV24-1 TRBD1
TGTGCCAGCAGCGTAGAAGGGCGAAGTGATGAAAAACTGTTTTTT CASSVEGRSDEKLFF TRBJ1-4 - TRBV9 -
TGCAGCAGTGAGTCTGACTATCGATCCTACGAGCAGTACTTC CSSESDYRSYEQYF TRBJ2-7 - TRBV29-1 -
TGCGCCAGCAAACAGAACAGAGGGGGCACGAATGAAAAACTGTTTTTT CASKQNRGGTNEKLFF TRBJ1-4 - TRBV5-1 TRBD1
TGTGCCAGCAGTTTATCTCCCCAGACTGAAGCTTTCTTT CASSLSPQTEAFF TRBJ1-1 few TRBV24-1 -
TGCGCCAGCAGCCGAAGCAGGCAGATGAACACTGAAGCTTTCTTT CASSRSRQMNTEAFF TRBJ1-1 many TRBV5-1 -
TGTGCCAGCAGTGCTAGAGGGAGACCCCAAGGGCCCCAGCATTTT CASSARGRPQGPQHF TRBJ1-5 - TRBV25-1 -
TGCGCCAGCAGCCAATCCCATTTGGGAACAGGCTACGAGCAGTACTTC CASSQSHLGTGYEQYF TRBJ2-7 - TRBV7-3 -
TGTGCCAGCGTTGAGTGGATCTATGGCTACACCTTC CASVEWIYGYTF TRBJ1-2 - TRBV25-1 -
TGCGCCAGCAGTCAACAGCAAGCAACTAATGAAAAACTGTTTTTT CASSQQQATNEKLFF TRBJ1-4 - TRBV10-2 -
TGTGCCAGCAGCTTGGCACTAGCGGGCTTCCAAGAGACCCAGTACTTC CASSLALAGFQETQYF TRBJ2-5 - TRBV5-6 TRBD2
TGTGCCAGCAGTTCAGGCGGTGGGTATGGCTACACCTTC CASSSGGGYGYTF TRBJ1-2 many TRBV7-9 -
TGCGCCATCGGACGGAGGGAGGTTGATGGCTGCACCTTC CAIGRREVDGCTF TRBJ1-2 - TRBV10-3 -
TGTGCCAGCAGTGACCGGGGGGCGGATGAGACCCAGTACTTC CASSDRGADETQYF TRBJ2-5 - TRBV6-4 -
TGCAGCGTCCCGGCGACCGGGACAGGGCTCGCTGAAGCTTTCTTT CSVPATGTGLAEAFF TRBJ1-1 few TRBV29-1 TRBD1
TGCGCCAGCAGCTTGGAAGACGGCTACTATGGCTACACCTTC CASSLEDGYYGYTF TRBJ1-2 few TRBV5-1 -
TGCAGCGTTGGCCCAGGGGATAATTCACCCCTCCACTTT CSVGPGDNSPLHF TRBJ1-6 - TRBV29-1 -
TGTGCCAGCTCACGGCCGACCTGGACAGGGAACACTGAAGCTTTCTTT CASSRPTWTGNTEAFF TRBJ1-1 few TRBV14 TRBD1
TGTGCCAGCAGCCAAGAAATGGGCAGGGCCTCCTTGCAGTACTTC CASSQEMGRASLQYF TRBJ2-7 - TRBV14 -
TGCAGTGCTAGTTTTCGGGAGGTGCCGTACTTC CSASFREVPYF TRBJ2-7 many TRBV20-1 TRBD2
TGTGCCAGCAGTGCCGCAGGCCTCTACCGAGGCTACACCTTC CASSAAGLYRGYTF TRBJ1-2 - TRBV6-1 -
TGTGCCACCAGCAGAGGACAGGGAACCAACTATGGCTACACCTTC CATSRGQGTNYGYTF TRBJ1-2 many TRBV15 TRBD1
TGCGCCAGCAGCTTGGCGATCGGATCGGGAGGCGGGGAGCAGTACTTC CASSLAIGSGGGEQYF TRBJ2-7 many TRBV5-1 TRBD2
TGTGCCACCAGCAGAGAAGGGGGGGGCCGGGATCAGCCCCAGCATTTT CATSREGGGRDQPQHF TRBJ1-5 many TRBV15 -
TGTGCCAGCAGTGACAGGGGCTCTGCCTATGGCTACACCTTC CASSDRGSAYGYTF TRBJ1-2 - TRBV2 -
TGCAGCGCAATGACTAGCAGACAAGAGACCCAGTACTTC CSAMTSRQETQYF TRBJ2-5 - TRBV29-1 TRBD2
TGTGCCAGCAGCTTAGTTGACAGCCTCTCCTACGAGCAGTACTTC CASSLVDSLSYEQYF TRBJ2-7 - TRBV7-9 -
TGCGCCAGCAGCCAAGATGGGGGGGCGCAGGTGAATTCACCCCTCCACTTT CASSQDGGAQVNSPLHF TRBJ1-6 - TRBV4-1 -
TGTGCCAGCAGTAGGGACAGTTATTCACCCCTCCACTTT CASSRDSYSPLHF TRBJ1-6 - TRBV12-3/TRBV12-4 TRBD1
TGTGCCAGCAGTGAATCCATCGGGGGCGGCATGGGCTACACCTTC CASSESIGGGMGYTF TRBJ1-2 - TRBV25-1 -
TGTGCCAGCAGCCCAAGGACAGCCTCGAACACTGAAGCTTTCTTT CASSPRTASNTEAFF TRBJ1-1 - TRBV7-9 -
TGCAGTGCTAGAGGACCAGGGGGAGGCACTGAAGCTTTCTTT CSARGPGGGTEAFF TRBJ1-1 - TRBV20-1 TRBD1
TGCAGCAGTGTGGTAGGGTATGGCTACACCTTC CSSVVGYGYTF TRBJ1-2 - TRBV29-1 -
TGCGCCAGCAGCTTGGCATCCGACAGCATCCAAGAGACCCAGTACTTC CASSLASDSIQETQYF TRBJ2-5 - TRBV5-1 -
TGCGCCAGCAGCTTGGCCGGGGTCTTCATCGAGGGGAACACTGAAGCTTTCTTT CASSLAGVFIEGNTEAFF TRBJ1-1 - TRBV5-1 -
TGTGCCAGCAGCTTCGACAGGGACCGGTATGGCTACACCTTC CASSFDRDRYGYTF TRBJ1-2 - TRBV7-9 TRBD1